This T cell receptor beta chain was captured by sequencing in a study of shared clonotypes between healthy human individuals. The table came from immunoSEQ multiplex PCR; TCRdb's copy has only in-frame clones and leaves some out. The sample has 2 million to 3 million clones, 80% to 95% seen once. General study findings and limits: As a rule, naive subsets had a larger estimated richness than memory subsets. Relative to clonotypes present in all four donors, those not shared had lower generation probabilities.

In regard to this clone: The antigen remains undetermined.

The CDR3 has 16 amino acids. The V gene's germline CDR1 is SGHNT and CDR2 YYREEE (reference sequence). V was trimmed by 4 bases and J by 7 bases, leaving 21 bases between them. The clonotype originates from a man aged 18-30 years in good health. Some clones in this sample may be carry-over from other donors' samples. The sequencing sample was made of naive CD4+ T cells from PBMCs. This sample's subset: CD45RA+ positively selected. This chain connects TRBV5-4 to TRBJ2-1; tentative D call: TRBD2 (5 bases). The CDR3 sequence is CASSKEEWGRRNEQFF. As DNA, the CDR3 is TGTGCCAGCAGCAAGGAGGAGTGGGGTCGTCGAAATGAGCAGTTCTTC.